Presented here are 3 T cell receptor beta chains from one specimen sequenced in a study of T cells in Graves' hyperthyroidism and ophthalmopathy. RNA transcripts were the template for amplifying TCR beta CDR3 regions. TCR CDR3 underwent first-round RT-PCR with the HTBI primer set. TCRdb reprocessed the multiplex PCR reads with MiXCR, giving one entry per CDR3 protein. This sample has more than 95,000 distinct CDR3 sequences, with roughly 47% found just once. Sequencing used blood. All receptors derive from a middle-aged man with Graves' hyperthyroidism.

Of note for this clonotype: Relative to the germline gene, one junction end is altered; a read error may explain this. The chain carries TRBV29-1 and TRBJ2-2; D may be TRBD2 (6 bases). CDR3 size: 12 residues. Germline assignment: CDR1 SQVTM and CDR2 ANQGSEA. DNA for the CDR3: TGCAGCGTCCCCTCCGGGTGCGGGGAGCTGCTTTTT. This sequence encodes CSVPSGCGELLF.

This clonotype was observed many times. This chain joins TRBV7-2 and TRBJ2-1; 8 nucleotides align to TRBD2. Germline CDR1 is SGHTA and CDR2 is FQGNSA. There are 16 residues in the CDR3. With 1 base clipped from V and 9 bases from J, the junction kept 11 bases outside the gene matches. CDR3: CASSLDPGTRVSEQFF. In DNA, the CDR3 is TGTGCCAGCAGCTTAGATCCTGGGACTAGGGTCTCTGAGCAGTTCTTC.

This clonotype appeared many times. The chain joins TRBV14 to TRBJ2-3, with D unresolved. The CDR3 is 14 amino acids. Germline V gene lookup returns CDR1 SGHDN and CDR2 FVKESK. V was trimmed by 4 bases and J by 1 base, leaving 9 bases between them. The CDR3 loop reads CASSPVVGTDTQYF. The CDR3 region has the DNA TGTGCCAGCAGCCCCGTGGTCGGCACAGATACGCAGTATTTT.